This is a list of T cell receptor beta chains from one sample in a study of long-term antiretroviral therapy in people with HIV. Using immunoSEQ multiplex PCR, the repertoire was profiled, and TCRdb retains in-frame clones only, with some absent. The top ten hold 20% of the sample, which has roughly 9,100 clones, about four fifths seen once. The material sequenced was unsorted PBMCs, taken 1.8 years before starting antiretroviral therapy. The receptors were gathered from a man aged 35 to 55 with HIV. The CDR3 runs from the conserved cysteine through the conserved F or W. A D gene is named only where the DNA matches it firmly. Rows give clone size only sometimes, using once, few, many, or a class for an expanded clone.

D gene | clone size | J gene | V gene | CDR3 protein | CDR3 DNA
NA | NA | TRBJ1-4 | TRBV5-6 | CASSEDALNEKLFF | TGTGCCAGCAGCGAGGACGCCCTTAATGAAAAACTGTTTTTT
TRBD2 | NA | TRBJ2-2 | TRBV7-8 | CASSLDAGGGMTGELFF | TGTGCCAGCAGCTTGGATGCGGGAGGGGGCATGACCGGGGAGCTGTTTTTT
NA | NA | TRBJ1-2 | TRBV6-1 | CASSAWGYTF | TGTGCCAGCAGTGCCTGGGGCTACACCTTC
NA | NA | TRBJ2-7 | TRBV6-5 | CASSRGQGSYEQYF | TGTGCCAGCAGCCGGGGGCAAGGTTCCTACGAGCAGTACTTC
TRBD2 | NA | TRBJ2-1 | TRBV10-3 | CAISESTLAGAYNEQFF | TGTGCCATCAGTGAGTCGACTCTAGCGGGGGCTTACAATGAGCAGTTCTTC
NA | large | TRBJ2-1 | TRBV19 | CASSIVGGPYNEQFF | TGTGCCAGTAGTATAGTGGGGGGTCCCTACAATGAGCAGTTCTTC
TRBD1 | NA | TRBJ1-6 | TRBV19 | CASTPTGWDNSPLHF | TGTGCCAGTACCCCGACAGGGTGGGATAATTCACCCCTCCACTTT
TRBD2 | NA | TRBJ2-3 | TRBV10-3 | CAISDSSGGDTQYF | TGTGCCATCAGTGATTCTAGCGGGGGAGATACGCAGTATTTT
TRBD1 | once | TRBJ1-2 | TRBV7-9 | CASSSPGGGNYGYTF | TGTGCCAGCAGCTCCCCAGGGGGGGGTAACTATGGCTACACCTTC
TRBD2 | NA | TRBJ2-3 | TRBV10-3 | CAISDLGGVDTQYF | TGTGCCATCAGTGACCTCGGGGGGGTAGATACGCAGTATTTT
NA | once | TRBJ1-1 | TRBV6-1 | CASSRTVGTGTEAFF | TGTGCCAGCAGTCGAACCGTAGGGACGGGGACTGAAGCTTTCTTT
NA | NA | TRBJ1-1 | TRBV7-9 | CASSPTRNTEAFF | TGTGCCAGCAGCCCAACACGGAACACTGAAGCTTTCTTT
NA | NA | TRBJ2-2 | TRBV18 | CASSPLDGELFF | TGTGCCAGCTCACCCCTCGACGGGGAGCTGTTTTTT
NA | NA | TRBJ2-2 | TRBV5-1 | CASSDREAGELFF | TGCGCCAGCAGTGACAGGGAGGCCGGGGAGCTGTTTTTT
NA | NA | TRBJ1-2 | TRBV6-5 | CASSYSIGANGYTF | TGTGCCAGCAGTTACTCGATAGGGGCCAATGGCTACACCTTC
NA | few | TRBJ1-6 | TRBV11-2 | CASSLGGTEPPLHF | TGTGCCAGCAGCTTAGGAGGAACGGAGCCACCCCTCCACTTT
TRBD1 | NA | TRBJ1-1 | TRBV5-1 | CASSFYGQGEAFF | TGCGCCAGCAGCTTCTACGGACAGGGCGAGGCTTTCTTT
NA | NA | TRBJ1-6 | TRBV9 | CASSAHFGDSPLHF | TGTGCCAGCAGCGCCCACTTTGGGGATTCACCCCTCCACTTT